Below, 23 T cell receptor beta chains from the same sample are listed, as sequenced in a study of T cell responses to AZD1222 COVID-19 vaccine. TCRdb keeps only in-frame clones here, not all; method: immunoSEQ multiplex PCR. The sample contains 150,000 to 200,000 clones, 80% to 95% of which appear only once. The sequencing used peripheral blood, collected on day 0 of AZD1222 vaccination. These receptors were taken from an adult in good health.

The sample holds one count of this clone. The chain couples TRBV7-9 to TRBJ1-6; D call uncertain. Germline V gene lookup returns CDR1 SEHNR and CDR2 FQNEAQ (reference sequence). This CDR3 contains 13 residues. The V and J ends lost 2 bases and 6 bases respectively, with 5 bases between them. The CDR3, as DNA: TGTGCCAGCAGCTTAACGGGTAATTCACCCCTCCACTTT. Its protein is CASSLTGNSPLHF.

This chain joins TRBV7-9 and TRBJ1-2, with a weak D call TRBD1 (6 bases). In germline, CDR1 is SEHNR, CDR2 FQNEAQ (reference sequence). This CDR3 is 13 amino acids long. V lost 2 bases and J lost 3, with 7 bases in between. The CDR3 reads CASSLPGDYGYTF. CDR3 DNA: TGTGCCAGCAGCTTACCAGGGGACTATGGCTACACCTTC.

This clone was seen just once. The chain links TRBV9 to TRBJ2-7; D gene unclear. Trimming stripped 0 bases from V and 0 bases from J, with 7 bases between. The CDR3 covers 14 residues. Germline V lookup: CDR1 SGDLS, CDR2 YYNGEE. Here the CDR3 reads CASSVVESSYEQYF. The DNA for the CDR3 is TGTGCCAGCAGCGTAGTGGAGAGCTCCTACGAGCAGTACTTC.

The genes are TRBV6-5 and TRBJ2-7, with D perhaps TRBD1 or TRBD2 (6 bases each). Germline V gives CDR1 MNHEY, CDR2 SVGAGI. This CDR3 comprises 15 residues. V was clipped by 4 bases and J by 0 bases, with 13 bases between them. The CDR3 region has the DNA TGTGCCAGCAGTTCGGATGGGGGGCTCTCCTACGAGCAGTACTTC. Translated, it gives CASSSDGGLSYEQYF.

The chain uses TRBV18 and TRBJ1-1; D perhaps matches TRBD1 (6 bases). Trimming left V 10 bases short and J 8 bases short, with 17 bases between. The germline CDR1 and CDR2 sequences are KGHSH and LQKENI. This CDR3 contains 12 residues. The CDR3 loop is CATSPRQGEAFF. CDR3 bases: TGTGCCACCTCGCCCCGGCAGGGGGAAGCTTTCTTT.

The chain combines TRBV6-1 with TRBJ1-5; D unclear. V lost 9 bases and J 7 bases, leaving 10 bases between the germline ends. The CDR3 is 11 amino acids. The germline gives CDR1 MNHNS, CDR2 SASEGT. The CDR3 DNA reads TGTGCCAGTTGCTCAGGACAGCCCCAGCATTTT. Translation: CASCSGQPQHF.

The rearrangement joins TRBV28 to TRBJ2-1; 10 bases align to TRBD2. The CDR3 runs to 16 residues. Trimming cost V 7 bases and J 8 bases; bases outside gene matches: 14. CDR1 MDHEN and CDR2 SYDVKM come from the germline V gene. The CDR3: CASTAAGLASFDEQFF. The CDR3 nucleotides read TGTGCCAGCACCGCGGCGGGACTAGCGTCGTTCGATGAGCAGTTCTTC.

The chain links TRBV3-1 (or the pseudogene TRBV3-2) to TRBJ2-4; 9 bases agree with TRBD1. The CDR3 has 17 amino acids. Germline V lookup: CDR1 LGHDT, CDR2 YNNKEL (reference sequence). J gave up 0 bases and V 2 bases, and 5 bases lay outside the gene matches. This CDR3 is CASSQQTGGLAKNIQYF. CDR3 in DNA: TGTGCCAGCAGCCAACAGACAGGGGGTCTAGCCAAAAACATTCAGTACTTC.

The genes are TRBV2 and TRBJ1-1; D is possibly TRBD1 (6 bases). The CDR3 loop spans 10 amino acids. Germline CDR1 reads SNHLY; CDR2 reads FYNNEI. Trimming took off 6 bases at V and 9 bases at J, with 8 bases between the two ends. As DNA, the CDR3 is TGTGCCAGCAGGAGGGGGAAAGCTTTCTTT. Translation: CASRRGKAFF.

This clone was seen only a few times. The chain uses TRBV29-1 and TRBJ1-4; TRBD1 aligns across 9 bases. In germline, CDR1 is SQVTM, CDR2 ANQGSEA. CDR3 length: 18 residues. V shed 7 bases and J 0 bases; nucleotides not matched to a gene: 15. CDR3 DNA sequence: TGCAGCGCCTCGAGAGGACAGGGGAGAGGGGCAACTAATGAAAAACTGTTTTTT. As protein: CSASRGQGRGATNEKLFF.

The rearrangement joins TRBV4-1 to TRBJ1-6, with 8 bases fitting TRBD1. Losses at the gene ends were 0 bases for V and 13 bases for J; bases not matched to a gene: 11. The CDR3 sequence is 16 residues long. Germline CDR1 and CDR2: MGHRA and YSYEKL. Here the CDR3 reads CASSQERGQGGLPLHF. As DNA, the CDR3 is TGCGCCAGCAGCCAAGAACGAGGACAGGGCGGTCTGCCCCTCCACTTT.

CDR3 sequence reads: CASSFTGTREAFF. In DNA form, the CDR3 reads TGTGCCAGCAGTTTTACCGGGACGCGTGAAGCTTTCTTT. The rearrangement joins TRBV27 to TRBJ1-1; tentative D call: TRBD1 (5 bases). The CDR3 covers 13 residues. V was pared by 3 bases and J by 7 bases, with 12 bases between. CDR1 and CDR2 (germline): MNHEY, SMNVEV (reference sequence).

The chain joins TRBV7-9 to TRBJ2-3, with TRBD1 as a possible D gene (6 bases). V was clipped by 2 bases and J by 1 base, with 10 bases between them. The germline gives CDR1 SEHNR, CDR2 FQNEAQ (reference sequence). The CDR3 spans 15 residues. The CDR3 DNA follows: TGTGCCAGCAGCTTACAGGGGCAAGGCACAGATACGCAGTATTTT. It specifies CASSLQGQGTDTQYF.

V and J are TRBV12-3 or TRBV12-4 and TRBJ1-1; a possible D gene is TRBD1 (6 bases). This CDR3 contains 10 residues. V lost 3 bases to trimming and J lost 11 bases, with 7 bases between them. The CDR3 DNA reads as TGTGCCAGCAGTTTGGGGGCGGCTTTCTTT. It encodes CASSLGAAFF.

Of note for this clone: Other nucleotide sequences from this sample produce the same CDR3. The chain combines TRBV18 with TRBJ2-5; 8 bases are a match to TRBD1. In germline, CDR1 is KGHSH, CDR2 LQKENI. CDR3 length: 13 residues. With 3 bases clipped from V and 4 bases from J, the junction kept 1 base outside the gene matches. CDR3 loop: CASSPTGGETQYF. CDR3 nucleotides: TGTGCCAGCTCACCCACAGGGGGAGAGACCCAGTACTTC.

This clone occurred a few times. V usage is TRBV7-2 and J usage is TRBJ1-1; D gene uncertain. Germline CDR1 and CDR2: SGHTA and FQGNSA. Trimming took off 8 bases at V and 3 bases at J, with 16 bases between the two ends. This CDR3 contains 14 residues. The CDR3 nucleotides are TGTGCCAGCTTCCCCCTCATGGGAGACACTGAAGCTTTCTTT. Protein: CASFPLMGDTEAFF.

In this sample, this clone turned up once. This chain connects TRBV18 to TRBJ2-7, with TRBD1 identical over 7 bases. V shed 3 bases, J shed 4 bases, and the junction held 12 bases outside the gene matches. The CDR3 consists of 16 residues. The V gene's germline CDR1 is KGHSH and CDR2 LQKENI. This CDR3 is CASSPWDSRTSYEQYF. In DNA form, the CDR3 reads TGTGCCAGCTCACCCTGGGACAGCCGCACAAGTTACGAGCAGTACTTC.

J is TRBJ2-1 and V is TRBV28; the D gene is possibly TRBD2 (6 bases). In germline, CDR1 is MDHEN, CDR2 SYDVKM. The CDR3 is 14 residues long. Trimming left V 2 bases short and J 6 bases short, with 11 bases between. CDR3 region: CASSLPGVSNEQFF. The CDR3 nucleotides are TGTGCCAGCAGTTTACCGGGGGTTTCCAATGAGCAGTTCTTC.

J is TRBJ2-5 and V is TRBV9, with unresolved D. V dropped 0 bases and J dropped 2 bases, with 14 bases sitting between them. The V gene's germline CDR1 is SGDLS and CDR2 YYNGEE. This CDR3 is built from 16 residues. CDR3 region: CASSVVPDPRQETQYF. The CDR3 DNA follows: TGTGCCAGCAGCGTAGTACCGGACCCGCGACAAGAGACCCAGTACTTC.

The gene calls are TRBV13 and TRBJ1-4, with 9 nucleotides matching TRBD1. The CDR3 is 15 amino acids. The V gene's germline CDR1 is PRHDT and CDR2 FYEKMQ (reference sequence). V dropped 6 bases and J dropped 4; count of bases not matched to a gene: 6. The CDR3: CASRRQGGFNEKLFF. The CDR3 region has the DNA TGTGCCAGCAGACGACAGGGGGGTTTTAATGAAAAACTGTTTTTT.

This chain links TRBV29-1 with TRBJ2-5; 7 positions agree with TRBD1. This CDR3 has 13 residues. The V gene's germline CDR1 is SQVTM and CDR2 ANQGSEA. J was trimmed by 7 bases and V by 3 bases; bases with no gene match: 8. The CDR3 is CSVEFGRGTTQYF. CDR3 DNA: TGCAGCGTTGAGTTCGGCAGGGGGACGACCCAGTACTTC.

The table lists this clone with a few counts. This chain connects TRBV10-2 to TRBJ1-1; no clear D gene. Germline V CDR1 and CDR2: WSHSY, SAAADI. This CDR3 is 15 amino acids long. With 0 bases removed from V and 1 base from J, the gap between germline ends came to 9 bases. Here the CDR3 reads CASSESVARNTEAFF. As DNA, the CDR3 is TGCGCCAGCAGTGAGTCGGTGGCAAGGAACACTGAAGCTTTCTTT.

The rearrangement links TRBV14 to TRBJ1-1; 7 nucleotides match TRBD1. With V trimmed by 4 bases and J by 8 bases, 7 bases remained unmatched. Germline lookup yields CDR1 SGHDN and CDR2 FVKESK. This CDR3 is 13 amino acids long. The CDR3, as DNA: TGTGCCAGCAGCCCCCTGACAGGGAGCGAAGCTTTCTTT. Encoded protein: CASSPLTGSEAFF. Full variable domain (rest looked up from reference TRBV14 and TRBJ1-1): EAGVTQFPSHSVIEKGQTVTLRCDPISGHDNLYWYRRVMGKEIKFLLHFVKESKQDESGMPNNRFLAERTGGTYSTLKVQPAELEDSGVYFCASSPLTGSEAFFGQGTRLTVV.